Here is one T cell receptor (beta chain) with its context. What it recognizes is unknown. CDR3 length equals 16 residues. The source of the sample is a study of identical twins. Study-wide results and caveats: Where out-of-frame alpha sequences were twin-shared, they showed excess low generation probability.

It was template switching that added a universal primer site, and there were unique molecular identifiers on the cDNA. TCRdb re-analysed the 5' RACE reads in MiXCR, keeping a single row per CDR3 protein. This table holds 1,800,000 or so distinct CDR3 sequences, more than 30% found once. Everyone who gave samples was a healthy Caucasian. The sequence derives from a newborn girl in good health. Sequenced input: cord blood. V usage is TRBV21-1 and J usage is TRBJ2-7; the listed D gene, TRBD1, was not tested against the DNA. TRBV21-1 is listed as a pseudogene. The CDR3 is CASSKEYTDGRYEQYF. CDR3 nucleotides: TGTGCCAGCAGCAAAGAGTACACGGACGGGCGCTACGAGCAGTACTTC.